Following are 11 T cell receptor beta chains from one sample sequenced in a study of cytomegalovirus exposure and HLA in healthy donors. With 60 Vbeta and 13 Jbeta primers, the PCR was carried out. Libraries were prepared by immunoSEQ multiplex PCR; TCRdb keeps only in-frame clonotypes and omits some of them. Of over 85,000 clones listed, 80% to 85% are singletons. The sequenced sample was PBMCs. These receptors all come from an older woman in good health and CMV-seropositive.

The rearrangement uses TRBV28 and TRBJ2-5, with D possibly being TRBD1 (5 bases). The tail of the sequence fits TRBJ2-7 better, so the J call may be wrong. CDR3 length: 12 amino acids. Germline CDR1 is MDHEN and CDR2 is SYDVKM. CDR3 protein: CASSSTVYEQYF. The CDR3 nucleotides are TGTGCCAGCAGTTCGACAGTCTACGAGCAGTACTTC.

A few counts support this clone. The chain employs TRBV1 and TRBJ2-7; no DNA check was done on the table's D call, TRBD2. TRBV1 constitutes a pseudogene. The CDR3 loop spans 23 amino acids. CDR3 amino acids: CTINPYETGLAGVTTTLPYEQYF. The CDR3 DNA reads TGCACCATCAACCCCTATGAGACGGGACTAGCGGGAGTTACTACGACCCTACCCTACGAGCAGTACTTC.

A few counts support this clone. This chain connects TRBV5-1 to TRBJ1-2; D is unresolved. V lost 0 bases, J lost 4 bases, and 10 bases lay in between. The CDR3 has 14 residues. Germline CDR1 is SGHRS and CDR2 is YFSETQ. CDR3 loop: CASSLEPVLYGYTF. The CDR3 DNA reads TGCGCCAGCAGCTTGGAACCAGTTCTCTATGGCTACACCTTC.

This chain uses TRBV9 with TRBJ2-1; 7 bases align to TRBD2. V gave up 4 bases and J gave up 0 bases; unmatched junction bases: 7. The CDR3 is 16 residues long. Germline CDR1 SGDLS, CDR2 YYNGEE. CDR3 bases: TGTGCCAGCAGCTCTGGGGGGGGAAGCTCCTACAATGAGCAGTTCTTC. This sequence encodes CASSSGGGSSYNEQFF.

The CDR3 here is CASSFRPGVDYEQYF. CDR3 nucleotides: TGTGCCAGCAGCTTCCGCCCGGGAGTTGACTACGAGCAGTACTTC. The chain couples TRBV11-3 to TRBJ2-7; D possibly corresponds to TRBD2 (6 bases). The germline V and J ends were trimmed by 3 bases and 3 bases, with 15 bases remaining between them. CDR1 SGHNT and CDR2 YENEEA come from the germline V gene. The CDR3 length is 15 residues.

The V and J genes are TRBV14 and TRBJ2-7; 10 bases are shared with TRBD1. This CDR3 has 16 amino acids. CDR1 SGHDN and CDR2 FVKESK come from the germline V gene. V was pared by 4 bases and J by 3 bases, with 9 bases of the junction left unmatched. The CDR3 protein is CASSLGDRGLIYEQYF. The CDR3 nucleotides read TGTGCCAGCAGCCTCGGAGACAGGGGGCTTATCTACGAGCAGTACTTC.

J is TRBJ2-2 and V is TRBV6-1; tentative D call: TRBD2 (5 bases). This CDR3 spans 15 amino acids. Germline-derived CDR1 and CDR2 are MNHNS and SASEGT. Trimming removed 5 bases from V and 1 base from J, with 11 bases in between. DNA for the CDR3: TGTGCCAGCAGTAGCGGACTGTTGAACACCGGGGAGCTGTTTTTT. Its protein product is CASSSGLLNTGELFF.

CDR3 residues: CASSSVGQGGGYTF. The CDR3 DNA reads as TGTGCCAGCAGTTCCGTAGGACAGGGGGGTGGCTACACCTTC. The chain couples TRBV6-5 to TRBJ1-2; 10 bases are shared with TRBD1. The V and J ends lost 4 bases and 7 bases, in that order; junction bases with no gene match: 6. This CDR3 comprises 14 residues. Germline V gene data show CDR1 as MNHEY and CDR2 as SVGAGI.

This chain joins TRBV6-5 and TRBJ2-5; 8 bases line up with TRBD1. The CDR3 is 13 amino acids. Germline values: CDR1 MNHEY, CDR2 SVGAGI. J lost 5 bases, V lost 10 bases, and 9 bases had no gene match. The CDR3 reads CATGTGRSETQYF. CDR3 nucleotides: TGTGCCACCGGGACAGGAAGGAGTGAGACCCAGTACTTC.

This chain uses TRBV5-1 with TRBJ1-4; D is undetermined. The CDR3 is made up of 15 amino acids. The V end was cut by 1 base, the J end by 5 bases, with 12 bases between. Germline lookup yields CDR1 SGHRS and CDR2 YFSETQ. The CDR3 DNA reads TGCGCCAGCAGCTTGACGGCAGACAAGAATGAAAAACTGTTTTTT. It specifies CASSLTADKNEKLFF.

The chain uses TRBV7-9 and TRBJ2-5, with D maybe TRBD2 (5 bases). Trimming left V 1 base short and J 0 bases short, with 6 bases between. CDR1 is SEHNR, CDR2 FQNEAQ, per germline (reference sequence). The CDR3 has 14 residues. For the CDR3, the DNA is TGTGCCAGCAGCTTAGTCGGGAACCAAGAGACCCAGTACTTC. Translated, it gives CASSLVGNQETQYF.